Described below is a single T cell receptor beta chain sequence and its context. This entry belongs to a study of blood T cell repertoires in COVID-19. Study in general: The analysed material was cDNA or gDNA that came from T cells, B-cell-depleted T cells, or PBMCs.

The data were produced by immunoSEQ multiplex PCR, yet TCRdb's version contains in-frame clones alone and is incomplete. This sample has some 190,000 clones, with roughly 80% found just once. The specimen sequenced was peripheral blood. The origin of this receptor is a man between 60 and 70 years old with acute or convalescent COVID-19.

CDR3 nucleotides: TGTGCCAGCAGCCAAGGTGCGGGGGTAAGATCACCCCTCCACTTT. This sequence encodes CASSQGAGVRSPLHF. The chain links TRBV3-1 (or the pseudogene TRBV3-2) to TRBJ1-6; weak D call: TRBD1 (5 bases). Germline-derived CDR1 and CDR2 are LGHDT and YNNKEL (reference sequence). V shed 1 base and J shed 10 bases, with 14 bases lying between them. CDR3 length equals 15 residues.